Following are 16 T cell receptor beta chains from one sample sequenced in a study of CD8 T cells in Susac syndrome. The authors reverse transcribed roughly 0.5 to 1 ug RNA with random hexamers. TCRdb itself ran the immunoSEQ multiplex PCR reads through MiXCR, one entry per CDR3 protein. Of 150,000 to 200,000 distinct CDR3 sequences listed, about 91% were seen once; the top ten hold approximately 0.09%. The sequencing sample was made of CD4+ T cells from PBMCs. These receptors all come from a human donor with Susac syndrome.

Here the CDR3 DNA reads TGTGCCAGCAGCCACATGCAACCGGGACAGGGTTTTGCCGGGGAGCTGTTTTTT. Translated, it gives CASSHMQPGQGFAGELFF. This chain connects TRBV7-9 to TRBJ2-2, with 9 nucleotides matching TRBD1. This CDR3 contains 18 residues. Germline V gene lookup returns CDR1 SEHNR and CDR2 FQNEAQ (reference sequence). J gave up 6 bases and V 5 bases, and 16 bases lay outside the gene matches.

The V call is TRBV20-1, the J call TRBJ2-2; 9 bases align to TRBD1. V lost 8 bases, J lost 6 bases, and 10 bases stayed unmatched. The CDR3 runs 14 residues. Germline V lookup: CDR1 DFQATT, CDR2 SNEGSKA (reference sequence). DNA of the CDR3: TGCAGTCTACAGGGGGCACAGGGGTCCGGGGAGCTGTTTTTT. Translation: CSLQGAQGSGELFF.

This chain uses TRBV15 with TRBJ2-1; 10 bases align to TRBD1. Germline CDR1 reads LNHNV; CDR2 reads YYDKDF (reference sequence). The CDR3 is 14 residues long. V was clipped by 5 bases and J by 7 bases; unmatched bases: 5. This chain's CDR3 is CATSGDRGWNEQFF. The CDR3 DNA follows: TGTGCCACCAGCGGGGACAGGGGTTGGAATGAGCAGTTCTTC.

This sequence joins TRBV29-1 and TRBJ2-7; D is possibly TRBD2 (6 bases). Trimming shortened V by 6 bases and J by 2 bases, and 20 bases separated the two germline ends. This CDR3 has 15 residues. The V gene's germline CDR1 is SQVTM and CDR2 ANQGSEA. The DNA of the CDR3 is TGCAGCGTGACGTTGAACGGGAGACGCGCCTACGAGCAGTACTTC. Translating it yields CSVTLNGRRAYEQYF.

The chain carries TRBV7-8 and TRBJ2-2; no firm D call. Looked up from germline, CDR1 is SGHVS and CDR2 is FQNEAQ. The CDR3 contains 14 residues. V was shortened by 4 bases and J by 5 bases, with 11 bases between the two germline ends. This chain's CDR3 is CASSSRTETGELFF. CDR3 nucleotides: TGTGCCAGCAGCTCCCGGACCGAGACCGGGGAGCTGTTTTTT.

The rearrangement joins TRBV7-9 to TRBJ1-1; D unclear. Per the germline V gene, CDR1 is SEHNR and CDR2 is FQNEAQ (reference sequence). With 7 bases removed from V and 1 base from J, the gap between germline ends came to 10 bases. This CDR3 has 13 residues. The CDR3 DNA reads as TGTGCCAGCATCCCGAGGAGGAACACTGAAGCTTTCTTT. Translating gives CASIPRRNTEAFF.

The sample holds one count of this clonotype. The V and J genes are TRBV7-9 and TRBJ1-1; TRBD1 might be the D (5 bases). There are 13 residues in the CDR3. CDR1 and CDR2 (germline): SEHNR, FQNEAQ (reference sequence). Trimming pared 6 bases from V and 4 bases from J, leaving 12 bases between. CDR3 nucleotides: TGTGCCAGCAGGAGCGGGGGGGTCACTGAAGCTTTCTTT. This codes for CASRSGGVTEAFF.

V usage is TRBV27 and J usage is TRBJ1-5; D is unresolved. The CDR3 spans 15 residues. Trimming cost V 2 bases and J 4 bases, with 12 bases left between them. The germline CDR1 and CDR2 sequences are MNHEY and SMNVEV (reference sequence). CDR3 region: CASSLSPHYNQPQHF. The DNA for the CDR3 is TGTGCCAGCAGTTTAAGTCCTCATTATAATCAGCCCCAGCATTTT.

The V and J genes are TRBV28 and TRBJ2-6; D is perhaps TRBD2 (5 bases). Trimming cost V 6 bases and J 1 base, with 19 bases left between them. Germline-derived CDR1 and CDR2 are MDHEN and SYDVKM. The CDR3 totals 18 residues. CDR3 sequence: CASSLGLPFDSGANVLTF. The CDR3 coding sequence is TGTGCCAGCAGCCTCGGACTCCCCTTCGATTCTGGGGCCAACGTCCTGACTTTC.

The chain has TRBV7-9 and TRBJ1-4; the D gene is possibly TRBD1 (6 bases). CDR3 length: 13 residues. From germline, CDR1 is SEHNR and CDR2 FQNEAQ (reference sequence). V gave up 5 bases and J gave up 5 bases, with 9 bases separating them. CDR3 bases: TGTGCCAGCAGCCGCGACAGGAATGAAAAACTGTTTTTT. As protein: CASSRDRNEKLFF.

The V gene is TRBV18, the J gene TRBJ2-7; D could derive from TRBD1 or TRBD2 (5 bases each). Trimming stripped 6 bases from V and 0 bases from J, with 18 bases between. The CDR3 runs to 16 residues. Germline V lookup: CDR1 KGHSH, CDR2 LQKENI. The CDR3 sequence: CASSLGTPSSSYEQYF. The CDR3 DNA is TGTGCCAGCTCTCTAGGGACGCCTTCGAGCTCCTACGAGCAGTACTTC.

This clonotype turned up a few times. The genes are TRBV18 and TRBJ1-5; tentative D call: TRBD1 (5 bases). Germline loops: CDR1 KGHSH, CDR2 LQKENI. CDR3 length: 14 amino acids. V was trimmed by 6 bases and J by 0 bases, leaving 9 bases between them. CDR3 protein: CASSLGVSNQPQHF. The CDR3 DNA follows: TGTGCCAGCTCTCTAGGGGTTAGCAATCAGCCCCAGCATTTT.

The chain employs TRBV7-9 and TRBJ2-3, with TRBD1 as a possible D gene (7 bases). V lost 2 bases, J lost 6 bases, and 15 bases lay in between. This CDR3 comprises 15 residues. Germline loops: CDR1 SEHNR, CDR2 FQNEAQ (reference sequence). The CDR3 reads CASSLSEGAGDTQYF. CDR3 bases: TGTGCCAGCAGCTTATCGGAGGGGGCAGGGGATACGCAGTATTTT. Supplemented by reference TRBV7-9 and TRBJ2-3, the full variable domain reads DTGVSQNPRHKITKRGQNVTFRCDPISEHNRLYWYRQTLGQGPEFLTYFQNEAQLEKSRLLSDRFSAERPKGSFSTLEIQRTEQGDSAMYLCASSLSEGAGDTQYFGPGTRLTVL.

This rearrangement joins TRBV11-2 to TRBJ1-6; no firm D call. In germline, CDR1 is SGHAT, CDR2 FQNNGV. This CDR3 is 13 amino acids long. Between the trimmed V and J ends, which lost 5 bases and 14 bases, there was a span of 16 bases. The CDR3 loop reads CASSPGRSITLHF. As DNA, the CDR3 is TGTGCCAGCAGCCCAGGCCGTTCCATCACCCTCCACTTT.

This sequence joins TRBV13 and TRBJ1-1; D may be TRBD1 (5 bases). The germline gives CDR1 PRHDT, CDR2 FYEKMQ (reference sequence). Trimming shortened V by 5 bases and J by 10 bases, and 20 bases separated the two germline ends. This CDR3 contains 14 residues. CDR3 sequence (DNA): TGTGCCAGCAGCCTTAGAGGCCAGGGCGAGAGAGCTTTCTTT. It codes for CASSLRGQGERAFF.

The chain combines TRBV10-3 with TRBJ2-7, with 8 bases lining up with TRBD2. Trimming cost V 6 bases and J 0 bases; bases outside gene matches: 7. Per the germline V gene, CDR1 is ENHRY and CDR2 is SYGVKD. This CDR3 region has 15 residues. CDR3 DNA: TGTGCCATCAGCTCTACCGGGACTAGCTCCTACGAGCAGTACTTC. Translating gives CAISSTGTSSYEQYF.